The 25 T cell receptor beta chains listed next were all sequenced from one sample in a study of T cell changes during pregnancy in multiple sclerosis. Sequencing was performed with immunoSEQ multiplex PCR; in TCRdb, only in-frame clones are kept and a portion is missing. The sample includes over 50,000 clones, approximately 90% seen only once; the top ten take about 5%. Sequenced input: peripheral blood from another person, used as feeder cells. Receptor source: a human donor whose cells served as feeder cells for cultures in a pregnancy study.

The chain is built from TRBV5-1 and TRBJ2-1, with D perhaps matching TRBD2 (5 bases). Germline CDR1 SGHRS, CDR2 YFSETQ. With 0 bases removed from V and 4 bases from J, the gap between germline ends came to 5 bases. The CDR3 has 13 amino acids. The CDR3 bases are TGCGCCAGCAGCTTGGGGGAGTACAATGAGCAGTTCTTC. This translates into CASSLGEYNEQFF.

A few counts support this clone. The chain combines TRBV5-6 with TRBJ1-2; D unclear. V was shortened by 0 bases and J by 3 bases, with 9 bases between the two germline ends. Germline-derived CDR1 and CDR2 are SGHDT and YYEEEE. There are 14 residues in the CDR3. CDR3 coding DNA: TGTGCCAGCAGCTTGGCCCCACCCCACTATGGCTACACCTTC. It is translated as CASSLAPPHYGYTF.

The chain couples TRBV7-8 to TRBJ1-5; no clear D gene. V gave up 1 base and J gave up 5 bases, with 9 bases separating them. The V gene's germline CDR1 is SGHVS and CDR2 FQNEAQ. The CDR3 spans 14 residues. The CDR3 sequence: CASSLGKADQPQHF. The CDR3 region has the DNA TGTGCCAGCAGCTTAGGGAAAGCGGATCAGCCCCAGCATTTT.

This chain connects TRBV7-3 to TRBJ2-2; D is possibly TRBD2 (6 bases). Germline CDR1 reads SGHTA; CDR2 reads FQGTGA. The ends were cut back, 5 bases at V and 3 bases at J, with 10 bases in the middle. The length of the CDR3 is 14 residues. The CDR3 nucleotides are TGTGCCAGCAGCCCGACTAGATACACCGGGGAGCTGTTTTTT. This translates into CASSPTRYTGELFF.

V and J are TRBV30 and TRBJ2-7; D assignment may be TRBD1 or TRBD2 (5 bases each). V gave up 2 bases and J gave up 1 base, with 15 bases separating them. Germline loops: CDR1 GTSNPN, CDR2 SVGIG (reference sequence). The CDR3 is 15 residues long. The CDR3 DNA reads TGTGCCTGGAGTTCGAAACTGTGGGGGTCCTACGAGCAGTACTTC. It codes for CAWSSKLWGSYEQYF. The full variable domain, with the rest looked up from reference TRBV30 and TRBJ2-7, is SQTIHQWPATLVQPVGSPLSLECTVEGTSNPNLYWYRQAAGRGLQLLFYSVGIGQISSEVPQNLSASRPQDRQFILSSKKLLLSDSGFYLCAWSSKLWGSYEQYFGPGTRLTVT.

The V call is TRBV7-2, the J call TRBJ2-7, with 13 bases fitting TRBD2. Germline V gene lookup returns CDR1 SGHTA and CDR2 FQGNSA. Losses at the gene ends were 5 bases for V and 4 bases for J; bases not matched to a gene: 14. The CDR3 is 18 residues long. CDR3 sequence (DNA): TGTGCCAGCAGCCCACGACTAGCGGGGGGCCGCCATGGGTACGAGCAGTACTTC. It specifies CASSPRLAGGRHGYEQYF.

The V and J genes are TRBV14 and TRBJ1-3; no clear D gene. The V end lost 1 base, the J end lost 2 bases, and 6 bases lay between the germline ends. Germline V lookup: CDR1 SGHDN, CDR2 FVKESK. The CDR3 extends over 14 amino acids. CDR3 bases: TGTGCCAGCAGCCAAGCGGTAACTGGAAACACCATATATTTT. Translated, it gives CASSQAVTGNTIYF.

The chain combines TRBV19 with TRBJ2-5; D ambiguous. CDR1 LNHDA and CDR2 SQIVND come from the germline V gene (reference sequence). The CDR3 extends over 14 amino acids. The V gene lost 3 bases and the J gene lost 1 base, with 9 bases spanning the gap. CDR3 amino acids: CASSIWGPQETQYF. CDR3 in DNA: TGTGCCAGTAGTATCTGGGGTCCCCAAGAGACCCAGTACTTC.

V and J are TRBV27 and TRBJ2-2; no clear D gene. From germline, CDR1 is MNHEY and CDR2 SMNVEV (reference sequence). This CDR3 comprises 14 residues. The V gene lost 3 bases and the J gene lost 4 bases, with 9 bases spanning the gap. The CDR3: CASSLGFRTGELFF. The DNA of the CDR3 is TGTGCCAGCAGTTTGGGGTTCCGCACCGGGGAGCTGTTTTTT.

This chain uses TRBV19 with TRBJ1-5; unclear D gene. The germline V and J ends were trimmed by 0 bases and 2 bases, with 5 bases remaining between them. The CDR3 consists of 14 residues. Per germline, CDR1 LNHDA and CDR2 SQIVND (reference sequence). This CDR3 reads CASSIDRGNQPQHF. CDR3 sequence (DNA): TGTGCCAGTAGTATAGATCGGGGCAATCAGCCCCAGCATTTT.

This CDR3 is CASSPIGQAQYF. Here the CDR3 DNA reads TGTGCCAGCAGCCCAATTGGTCAGGCGCAGTATTTT. The chain uses TRBV5-6 and TRBJ2-3; no clear D gene. With 4 bases removed from V and 10 bases from J, the gap between germline ends came to 13 bases. This CDR3 is 12 amino acids long. In germline, CDR1 is SGHDT, CDR2 YYEEEE.

Here the CDR3 reads CASSQVTTWTEYSGNTIYF. The CDR3 region has the DNA TGTGCCAGCAGCCAAGTTACGACTTGGACGGAATACTCTGGAAACACCATATATTTT. V gene TRBV4-2 combines with J gene TRBJ1-3; D is undetermined. This CDR3 has 19 residues. V was trimmed by 1 base and J by 0 bases, leaving 19 bases between them. Germline V gives CDR1 LGHNA, CDR2 YNFKEQ.

In its sample, this clone was seen once. V and J are TRBV27 and TRBJ2-2; D might be TRBD2 (5 bases). The CDR3 is 15 residues long. Trimming took off 3 bases at V and 1 base at J, with 9 bases between the two ends. Germline CDR1 MNHEY, CDR2 SMNVEV (reference sequence). CDR3 coding DNA: TGTGCCAGCAGTTTCGGGCGGGTGAACACCGGGGAGCTGTTTTTT. Encoded protein: CASSFGRVNTGELFF.

The rearrangement joins TRBV5-4 to TRBJ2-5, with 8 bases aligning to TRBD1. The V segment lost 4 bases and the J segment 6 bases; nucleotides outside the gene matches: 11. Germline V gene data show CDR1 as SGHNT and CDR2 as YYREEE (reference sequence). This CDR3 contains 15 residues. The CDR3 spells CASSREDQGAQTQYF. CDR3 nucleotide sequence: TGTGCCAGCAGCAGGGAGGATCAGGGGGCACAGACCCAGTACTTC.

The chain links TRBV10-3 to TRBJ2-1, with 11 bases that match TRBD2. The CDR3 contains 20 residues. Germline-derived CDR1 and CDR2 are ENHRY and SYGVKD. The junction had 13 bases not matched to a gene; V was cut back by 3 bases and J by 0 bases. DNA of the CDR3: TGTGCCATCAGTGAAACTAGCGGGAGTGGTCGCTCCCGCTCCTACAATGAGCAGTTCTTC. Translated: CAISETSGSGRSRSYNEQFF.

V and J are TRBV12-2 and TRBJ2-3; the listed D gene, TRBD1, was not tested against the DNA. TRBV12-2 is flagged as a pseudogene. The CDR3 totals 12 residues. The DNA for the CDR3 is TGTGCCAGCAGCTTACAGGGGGATACGCAGTATTTT. This gives the protein CASSLQGDTQYF.

This clone has only one observation. The rearrangement links TRBV2 to TRBJ1-2, with D tentatively TRBD1 (5 bases). V was shortened by 1 base and J by 6 bases, with 15 bases between the two germline ends. CDR3 length: 15 residues. The germline V gene has CDR1 SNHLY and CDR2 FYNNEI. In DNA form, the CDR3 reads TGTGCCAGCAGTGAAGTGGACCGTGTGGGGGATGGCTACACCTTC. Its protein is CASSEVDRVGDGYTF.

This clone was detected a few times. J is TRBJ1-6 and V is TRBV2; a possible D gene is TRBD1 (5 bases). Trimming left V 2 bases short and J 7 bases short, with 6 bases between. The CDR3 sequence is 13 residues long. Germline values: CDR1 SNHLY, CDR2 FYNNEI. CDR3 protein: CASSEQGNSPLHF. CDR3 coding DNA: TGTGCCAGCAGTGAACAGGGAAATTCACCCCTCCACTTT.

This clone was recorded once. The rearrangement uses TRBV21-1 and TRBJ1-2; TRBD1 was called by the table and not checked on the DNA. TRBV21-1 represents a pseudogene. There are 18 residues in the CDR3. The CDR3: CASSTPGTGGLLHYGYTF. For the CDR3, the DNA is TGTGCCAGCAGCACCCCCGGGACAGGGGGCCTCCTTCACTATGGCTACACCTTC.

The chain carries TRBV6-5 and TRBJ2-3; 7 bases line up with TRBD1. This CDR3 contains 13 residues. Germline V CDR1 and CDR2: MNHEY, SVGAGI. V lost 6 bases and J lost 4; bases outside the gene matches: 4. The CDR3: CASRETGSDTQYF. Here the CDR3 DNA reads TGTGCCAGCAGGGAGACAGGGTCAGATACGCAGTATTTT.

This clone has a handful of counts. The chain couples TRBV2 to TRBJ2-3; D remains unclear. Germline loops: CDR1 SNHLY, CDR2 FYNNEI. The CDR3 has 15 residues. V lost 7 bases and J 3 bases, leaving 17 bases between the germline ends. DNA of the CDR3: TGTGCCAGCACCCAGGCCAGGTTGGGTACAGATACGCAGTATTTT. Translation: CASTQARLGTDTQYF.

The chain combines TRBV5-6 with TRBJ2-7; TRBD1 is a possible D gene (5 bases). V was trimmed by 4 bases and J by 3 bases, leaving 11 bases between them. This CDR3 is 13 amino acids long. Germline V gene sequence: CDR1 SGHDT, CDR2 YYEEEE. The CDR3 region has the DNA TGTGCCAGCAGCCGGAAGGGGTACTACGAGCAGTACTTC. Amino acids: CASSRKGYYEQYF.

The gene calls are TRBV4-2 and TRBJ2-3; maybe TRBD1 (5 bases). Per the germline V gene, CDR1 is LGHNA and CDR2 is YNFKEQ. The length of the CDR3 is 13 residues. With 1 base removed from V and 5 bases from J, the gap between germline ends came to 7 bases. The CDR3 reads CASSQVQGDTQYF. The CDR3 nucleotides read TGTGCCAGCAGCCAAGTCCAGGGAGATACGCAGTATTTT.

This chain connects TRBV27 to TRBJ2-7; D assignment may be TRBD1 or TRBD2 (6 bases each). The CDR3 has 13 amino acids. V lost 7 bases to trimming and J lost 4 bases, with 14 bases between them. The germline CDR1 and CDR2 sequences are MNHEY and SMNVEV (reference sequence). The chain's CDR3 is CASTRGRGYEQYF. CDR3 DNA sequence: TGTGCCAGCACCCGGGGGCGCGGGTACGAGCAGTACTTC.

The chain uses TRBV10-2 and TRBJ1-2, with D unclear. The germline V gene has CDR1 WSHSY and CDR2 SAAADI. The germline V and J ends were trimmed by 1 base and 8 bases, with 8 bases remaining between them. The CDR3 is 12 residues long. CDR3 amino acids: CASSELGGGYTF. CDR3 nucleotides: TGCGCCAGCAGTGAGTTAGGCGGCGGCTACACCTTC.